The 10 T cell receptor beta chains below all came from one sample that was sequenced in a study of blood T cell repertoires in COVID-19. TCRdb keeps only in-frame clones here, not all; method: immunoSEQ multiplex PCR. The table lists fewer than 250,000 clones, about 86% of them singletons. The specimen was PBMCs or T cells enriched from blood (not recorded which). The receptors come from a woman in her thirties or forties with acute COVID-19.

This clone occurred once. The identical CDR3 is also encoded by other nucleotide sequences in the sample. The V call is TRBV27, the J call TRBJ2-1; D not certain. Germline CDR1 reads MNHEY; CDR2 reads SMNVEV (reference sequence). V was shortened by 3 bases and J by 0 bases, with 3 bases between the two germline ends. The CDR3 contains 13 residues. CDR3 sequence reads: CASSFSSYNEQFF. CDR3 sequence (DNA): TGTGCCAGCAGTTTTAGCTCCTACAATGAGCAGTTCTTC.

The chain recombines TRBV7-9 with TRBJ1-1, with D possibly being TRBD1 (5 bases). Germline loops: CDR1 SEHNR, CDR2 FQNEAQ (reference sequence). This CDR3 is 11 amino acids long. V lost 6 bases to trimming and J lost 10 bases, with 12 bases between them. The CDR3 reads CASSPGTRAFF. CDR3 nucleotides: TGTGCCAGCAGTCCCGGGACTAGAGCTTTCTTT. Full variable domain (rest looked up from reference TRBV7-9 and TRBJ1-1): DTGVSQNPRHKITKRGQNVTFRCDPISEHNRLYWYRQTLGQGPEFLTYFQNEAQLEKSRLLSDRFSAERPKGSFSTLEIQRTEQGDSAMYLCASSPGTRAFFGQGTRLTVV.

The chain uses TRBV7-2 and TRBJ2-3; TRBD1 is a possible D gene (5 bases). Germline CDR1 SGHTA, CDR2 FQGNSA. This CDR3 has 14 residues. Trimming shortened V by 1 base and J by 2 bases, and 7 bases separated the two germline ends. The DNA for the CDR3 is TGTGCCAGCAGCTTAGGGGGCGTCACAGATACGCAGTATTTT. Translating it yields CASSLGGVTDTQYF.

The CDR3 DNA reads as TGTGCCAGTAGTAAGGGACAGGGGTTCCCAGATACGCAGTATTTT. Amino acids: CASSKGQGFPDTQYF. The chain uses TRBV19 and TRBJ2-3; TRBD1 aligns across 10 bases. After removal of 4 bases from V and 4 bases from J, the junction contained 5 bases not matched to a gene. CDR3 length: 15 amino acids. In germline, CDR1 is LNHDA, CDR2 SQIVND (reference sequence).

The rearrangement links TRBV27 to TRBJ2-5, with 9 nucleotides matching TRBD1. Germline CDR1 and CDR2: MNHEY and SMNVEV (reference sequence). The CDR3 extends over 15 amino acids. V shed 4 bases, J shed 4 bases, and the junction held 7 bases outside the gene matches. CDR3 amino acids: CASSSGTGRAETQYF. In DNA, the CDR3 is TGTGCCAGCAGTTCCGGGACAGGGAGGGCAGAGACCCAGTACTTC.

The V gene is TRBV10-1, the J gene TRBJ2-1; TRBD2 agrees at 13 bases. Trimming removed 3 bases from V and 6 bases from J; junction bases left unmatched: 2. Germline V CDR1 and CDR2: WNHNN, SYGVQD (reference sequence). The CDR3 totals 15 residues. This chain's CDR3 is CASSEGLAGVNEQFF. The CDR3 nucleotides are TGCGCCAGCAGTGAAGGACTAGCGGGAGTCAATGAGCAGTTCTTC.

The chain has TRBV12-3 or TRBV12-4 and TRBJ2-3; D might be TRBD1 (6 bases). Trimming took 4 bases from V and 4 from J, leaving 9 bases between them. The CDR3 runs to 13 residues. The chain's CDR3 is CASSSGTPDTQYF. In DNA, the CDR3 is TGTGCCAGCAGTTCAGGGACACCAGATACGCAGTATTTT.

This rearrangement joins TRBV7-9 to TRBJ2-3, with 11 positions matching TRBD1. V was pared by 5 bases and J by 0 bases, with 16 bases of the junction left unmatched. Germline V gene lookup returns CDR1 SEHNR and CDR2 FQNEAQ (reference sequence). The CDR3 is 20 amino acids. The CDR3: CASSIYRGQGEYRSTDTQYF. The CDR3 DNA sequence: TGTGCCAGCAGCATCTACCGGGGACAGGGGGAATATCGGAGCACAGATACGCAGTATTTT.

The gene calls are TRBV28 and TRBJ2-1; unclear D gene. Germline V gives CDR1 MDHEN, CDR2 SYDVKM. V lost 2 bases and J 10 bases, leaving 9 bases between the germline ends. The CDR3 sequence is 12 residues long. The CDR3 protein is CASSLPHREQFF. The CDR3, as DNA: TGTGCCAGCAGTTTACCCCACCGGGAGCAGTTCTTC.

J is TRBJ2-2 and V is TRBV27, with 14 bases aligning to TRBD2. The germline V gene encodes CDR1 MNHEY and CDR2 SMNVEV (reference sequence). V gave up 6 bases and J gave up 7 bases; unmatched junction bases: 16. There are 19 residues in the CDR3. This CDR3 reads CASRPQGTGLAGVGGELFF. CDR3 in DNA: TGTGCCAGCAGACCCCAGGGGACGGGACTAGCGGGAGTCGGCGGGGAGCTGTTTTTT.